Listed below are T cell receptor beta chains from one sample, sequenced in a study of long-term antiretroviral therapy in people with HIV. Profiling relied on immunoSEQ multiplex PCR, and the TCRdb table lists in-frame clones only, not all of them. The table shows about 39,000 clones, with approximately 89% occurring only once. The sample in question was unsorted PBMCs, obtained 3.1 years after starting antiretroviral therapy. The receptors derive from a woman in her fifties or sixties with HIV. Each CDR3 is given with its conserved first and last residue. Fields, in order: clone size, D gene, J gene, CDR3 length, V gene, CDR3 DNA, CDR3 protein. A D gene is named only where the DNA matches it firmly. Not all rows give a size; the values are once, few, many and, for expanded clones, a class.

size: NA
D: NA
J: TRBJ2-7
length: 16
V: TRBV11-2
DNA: TGTGCCAGCAGCATGGGGGGGGTGGGCAGGGGCTACGAGCAGTACTTC
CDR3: CASSMGGVGRGYEQYF

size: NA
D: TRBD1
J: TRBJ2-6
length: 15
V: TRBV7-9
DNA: TGTGCCAGCAGCTCACAGGGGGCTGGGGCCAACGTCCTGACTTTC
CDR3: CASSSQGAGANVLTF

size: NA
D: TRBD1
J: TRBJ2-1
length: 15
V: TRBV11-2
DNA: TGTGCCAGCAGCTTAGATTGGGGACAGGGACGTGAGCAGTTCTTC
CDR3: CASSLDWGQGREQFF

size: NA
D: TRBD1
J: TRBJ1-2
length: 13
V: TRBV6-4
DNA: TGTGCCAGCAGTTCCTCGGACAGGACTTCCTACACCTTC
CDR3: CASSSSDRTSYTF

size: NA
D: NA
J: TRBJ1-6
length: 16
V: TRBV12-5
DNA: TGTGCTAGTGGTTTAGGACAGACCTCCTATAATTCACCCCTCCACTTT
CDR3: CASGLGQTSYNSPLHF

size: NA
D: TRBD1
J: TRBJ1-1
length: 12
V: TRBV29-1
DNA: TGCAGCGTTCCACAGGGGATTGGTGAAGCTTTCTTT
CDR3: CSVPQGIGEAFF

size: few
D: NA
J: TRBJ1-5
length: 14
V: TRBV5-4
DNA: TGTGCCAGCAGCACCGACAGAAGCAATCAGCCCCAGCATTTT
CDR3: CASSTDRSNQPQHF

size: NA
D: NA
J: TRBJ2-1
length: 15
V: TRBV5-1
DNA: TGCGCCAGCAGCCCGTGGAGGGGGGGACAAAATGAGCAGTTCTTC
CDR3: CASSPWRGGQNEQFF

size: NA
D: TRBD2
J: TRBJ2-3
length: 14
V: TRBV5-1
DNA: TGCGCCAGCAGCCCCGGGACTAGCATCACTACGCAGTATTTT
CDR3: CASSPGTSITTQYF

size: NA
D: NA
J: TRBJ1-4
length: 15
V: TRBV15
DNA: TGTGCCACCAGCAGAAACCGGGACCTCAGGGAAAAACTGTTTTTT
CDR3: CATSRNRDLREKLFF

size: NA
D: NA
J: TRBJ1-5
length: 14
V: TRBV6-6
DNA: TGTGCCAGCAGCATTGGTCAGGGGTTACAGCCCCAGCATTTT
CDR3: CASSIGQGLQPQHF

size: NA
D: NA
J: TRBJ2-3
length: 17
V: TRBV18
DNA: TGTGCCAGCTCACCCCTAGGCAGGGGGACTGGCACAGATACGCAGTATTTT
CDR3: CASSPLGRGTGTDTQYF

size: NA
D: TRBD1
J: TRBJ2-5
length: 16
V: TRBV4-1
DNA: TGCGCCAGCAGCCAAGACCGACAGGGCCTTCAAGAGACCCAGTACTTC
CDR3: CASSQDRQGLQETQYF

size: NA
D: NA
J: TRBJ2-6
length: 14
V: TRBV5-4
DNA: TGTGCCAGCAGGCGGGGCGAAGGGGCCAACGTCCTGACTTTC
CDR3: CASRRGEGANVLTF

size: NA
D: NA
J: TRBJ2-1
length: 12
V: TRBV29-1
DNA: TGCAGCGCGGATAGTAGATACAATGAGCAGTTCTTC
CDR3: CSADSRYNEQFF

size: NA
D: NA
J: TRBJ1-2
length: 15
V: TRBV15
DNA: TGTGCCACCAGCAGAGATACCCAGGGTAGCTATGGCTACACCTTC
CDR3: CATSRDTQGSYGYTF

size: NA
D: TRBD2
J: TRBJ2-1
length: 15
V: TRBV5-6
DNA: TGTGCCAGCAGCCTTCTAGCGGGGGGTGTCTATGAGCAGTTCTTC
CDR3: CASSLLAGGVYEQFF

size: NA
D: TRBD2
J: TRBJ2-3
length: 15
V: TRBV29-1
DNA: TGCAGCGTTAAGGGGACTAGCGGACGCACAGATACGCAGTATTTT
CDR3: CSVKGTSGRTDTQYF

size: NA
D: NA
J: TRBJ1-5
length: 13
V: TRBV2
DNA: TGTGCCAGCAGTGAATCCAGGCATCAGCCCCAGCATTTT
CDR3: CASSESRHQPQHF

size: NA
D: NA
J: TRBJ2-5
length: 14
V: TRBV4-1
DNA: TGCGCCAGCAGCCCCAGATCAAGGGAAGAGACCCAGTACTTC
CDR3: CASSPRSREETQYF

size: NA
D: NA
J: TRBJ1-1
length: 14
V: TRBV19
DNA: TGTGCCAGTACTACGACAGGTCAGACCACTGAAGCTTTCTTT
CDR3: CASTTTGQTTEAFF

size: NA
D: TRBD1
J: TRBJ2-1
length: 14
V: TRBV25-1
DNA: TGTGCCAGCAGTAGGGACAGGGGTCTCGATGAGCAGTTCTTC
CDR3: CASSRDRGLDEQFF

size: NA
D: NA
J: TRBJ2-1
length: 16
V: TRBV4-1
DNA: TGCGCCAGCAGCCAAGACAGGGGGGACCCCTACAATGAGCAGTTCTTC
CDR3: CASSQDRGDPYNEQFF

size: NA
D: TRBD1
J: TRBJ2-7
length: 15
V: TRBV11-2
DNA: TGTGCCAGCAGCTCTCAGGGGGTTCTGGGCTACGAGCAGTACTTC
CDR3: CASSSQGVLGYEQYF

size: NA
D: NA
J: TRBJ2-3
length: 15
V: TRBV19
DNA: TGTGCCAGTAGCCTCCCCGGGGCAGCACGAGATACGCAGTATTTT
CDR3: CASSLPGAARDTQYF

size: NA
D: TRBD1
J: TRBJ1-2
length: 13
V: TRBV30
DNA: TGTGCCTGGAGTGTGGGACAGAATTATGGCTACACCTTC
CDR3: CAWSVGQNYGYTF

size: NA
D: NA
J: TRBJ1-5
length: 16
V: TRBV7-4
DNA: TGTGCCAGCAGCTTAGGCGGGACGGGAAATAATCAGCCCCAGCATTTT
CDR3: CASSLGGTGNNQPQHF

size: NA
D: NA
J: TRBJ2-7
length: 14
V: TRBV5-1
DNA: TGCGCCAGCAGCTTGTTAGCGGTCTCCTACGAGCAGTACTTC
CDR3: CASSLLAVSYEQYF

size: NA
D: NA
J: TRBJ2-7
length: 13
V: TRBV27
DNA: TGTGCCAGCAGTTTGAGTCCTTCCTACGAGCAGTACTTC
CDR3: CASSLSPSYEQYF

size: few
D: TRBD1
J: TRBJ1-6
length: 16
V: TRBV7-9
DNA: TGTGCCAGCAGCAGCGTCCTCGACAGGGATGATTCACCCCTCCACTTT
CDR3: CASSSVLDRDDSPLHF

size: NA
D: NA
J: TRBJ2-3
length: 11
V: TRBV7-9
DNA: TGTGCCAGCAGCTTTGAAGATACGCAGTATTTT
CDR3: CASSFEDTQYF

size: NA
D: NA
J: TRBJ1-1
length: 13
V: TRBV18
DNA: TGTGCCAGCTCACCCGGACAGAGCACTGAAGCTTTCTTT
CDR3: CASSPGQSTEAFF

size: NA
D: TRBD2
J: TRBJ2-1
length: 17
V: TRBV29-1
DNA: TGCAGCGTTCTGGGACTAGCGGGGGGCCTCTCCTACAATGAGCAGTTCTTC
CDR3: CSVLGLAGGLSYNEQFF

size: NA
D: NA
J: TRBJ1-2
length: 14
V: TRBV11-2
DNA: TGTGCCAGCAGCTTAGGGTGGGGGTCCTATGGCTACACCTTC
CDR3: CASSLGWGSYGYTF

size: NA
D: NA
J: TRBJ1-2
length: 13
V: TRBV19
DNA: TGTGCCAGTAGTATGGGTCCGAACGGAGGCTACACCTTC
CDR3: CASSMGPNGGYTF

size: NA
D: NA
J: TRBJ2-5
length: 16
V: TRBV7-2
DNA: TGTGCCAGCAGCTTCCCCATACGGGCACCCCAAGAGACCCAGTACTTC
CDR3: CASSFPIRAPQETQYF

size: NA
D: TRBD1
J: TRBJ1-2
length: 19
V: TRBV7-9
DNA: TGTGCCAGCAGCCTCCCGACCTCCGGGACAGGGGGCAGACTATTTGGCTACACCTTC
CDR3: CASSLPTSGTGGRLFGYTF

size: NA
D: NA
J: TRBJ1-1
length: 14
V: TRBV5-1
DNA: TGCGCCAGCAGCTTGGGACAGACGAACACTGAAGCTTTCTTT
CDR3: CASSLGQTNTEAFF

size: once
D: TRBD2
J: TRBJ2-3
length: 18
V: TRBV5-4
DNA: TGTGCCAGCAGCTTGAGGGCAAGACTAGCGGTGGGGGTAGATACGCAGTATTTT
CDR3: CASSLRARLAVGVDTQYF

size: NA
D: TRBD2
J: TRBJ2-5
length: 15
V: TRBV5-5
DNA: TGTGCCAGCAGCTTGGAAACGGGGGGTAAAGAGACCCAGTACTTC
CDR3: CASSLETGGKETQYF

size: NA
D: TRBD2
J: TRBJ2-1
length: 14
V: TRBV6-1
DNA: TGTGCCAGCAGTGCTAGCGGGGGGGCGAATGAGCAGTTCTTC
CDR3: CASSASGGANEQFF

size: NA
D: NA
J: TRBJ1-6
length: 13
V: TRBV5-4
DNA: TGTGCCAGCAGCTTGGGGTTTAAGTCACCCCTCCACTTT
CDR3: CASSLGFKSPLHF

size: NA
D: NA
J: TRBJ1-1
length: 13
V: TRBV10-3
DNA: TGTGCCATCAGTTCAGGCTCCGAGGCGGGGGCTTTCTTT
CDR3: CAISSGSEAGAFF

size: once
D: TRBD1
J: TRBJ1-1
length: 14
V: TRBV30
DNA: TGTGCCTGGGATTTTGGGGACAGGGGCACTGAAGCTTTCTTT
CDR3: CAWDFGDRGTEAFF

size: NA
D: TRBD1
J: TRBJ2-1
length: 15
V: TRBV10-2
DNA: TGCGCCAGCATTCGACTCGGGACAGGGTACAATGAGCAGTTCTTC
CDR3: CASIRLGTGYNEQFF

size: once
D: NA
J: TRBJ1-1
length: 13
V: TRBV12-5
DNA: TGTGCTAGTGGTTTGGTAAAAAACACTGAAGCTTTCTTT
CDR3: CASGLVKNTEAFF

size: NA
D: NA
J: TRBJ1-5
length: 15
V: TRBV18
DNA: TGTGCCAGCTCAGCAGGGGTGTTAAGCAATCAGCCCCAGCATTTT
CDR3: CASSAGVLSNQPQHF

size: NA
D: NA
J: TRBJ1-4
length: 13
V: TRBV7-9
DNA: TGTGCCAGCACCAGGGGTAGGGGGGAAAAACTGTTTTTT
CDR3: CASTRGRGEKLFF

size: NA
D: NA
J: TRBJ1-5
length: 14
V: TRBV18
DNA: TGTGCCAGCTCCGGGGGACAACACAATCAGCCCCAGCATTTT
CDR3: CASSGGQHNQPQHF

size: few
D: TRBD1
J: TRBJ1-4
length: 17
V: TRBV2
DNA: TGTGCCAGCAGTGTAGAAAGCGCGGACAGGGGTAATGAAAAACTGTTTTTT
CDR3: CASSVESADRGNEKLFF

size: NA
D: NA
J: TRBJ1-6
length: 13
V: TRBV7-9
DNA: TGTGCCAGCAGCCACCGGGAGGAAACACCCCTCCACTTT
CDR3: CASSHREETPLHF

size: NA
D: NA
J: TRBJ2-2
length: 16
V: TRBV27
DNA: TGTGCCAGCAGTTTAGCCGAGGGGTCGGTCACCGGGGAGCTGTTTTTT
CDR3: CASSLAEGSVTGELFF

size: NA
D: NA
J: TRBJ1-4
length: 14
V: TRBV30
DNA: TGTGCCTGGAGTATCCCCGGGGTCGGGGAAAAACTGTTTTTT
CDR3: CAWSIPGVGEKLFF

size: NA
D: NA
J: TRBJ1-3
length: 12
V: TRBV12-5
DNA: TGTGCTAGTGGTGACTCTGGAAACACCATATATTTT
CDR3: CASGDSGNTIYF